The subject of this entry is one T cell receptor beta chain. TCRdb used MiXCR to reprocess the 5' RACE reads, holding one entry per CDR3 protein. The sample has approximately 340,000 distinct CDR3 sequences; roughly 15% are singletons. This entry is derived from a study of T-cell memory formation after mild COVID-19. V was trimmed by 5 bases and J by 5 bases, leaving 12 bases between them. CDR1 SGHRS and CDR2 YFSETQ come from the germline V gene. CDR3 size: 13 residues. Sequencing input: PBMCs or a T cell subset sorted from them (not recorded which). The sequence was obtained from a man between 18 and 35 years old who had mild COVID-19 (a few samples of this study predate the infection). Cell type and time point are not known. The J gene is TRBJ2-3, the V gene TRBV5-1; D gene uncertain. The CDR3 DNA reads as TGCGCCAGCAGTCCTGAGTCCGGAGATACGCAGTATTTT. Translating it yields CASSPESGDTQYF.